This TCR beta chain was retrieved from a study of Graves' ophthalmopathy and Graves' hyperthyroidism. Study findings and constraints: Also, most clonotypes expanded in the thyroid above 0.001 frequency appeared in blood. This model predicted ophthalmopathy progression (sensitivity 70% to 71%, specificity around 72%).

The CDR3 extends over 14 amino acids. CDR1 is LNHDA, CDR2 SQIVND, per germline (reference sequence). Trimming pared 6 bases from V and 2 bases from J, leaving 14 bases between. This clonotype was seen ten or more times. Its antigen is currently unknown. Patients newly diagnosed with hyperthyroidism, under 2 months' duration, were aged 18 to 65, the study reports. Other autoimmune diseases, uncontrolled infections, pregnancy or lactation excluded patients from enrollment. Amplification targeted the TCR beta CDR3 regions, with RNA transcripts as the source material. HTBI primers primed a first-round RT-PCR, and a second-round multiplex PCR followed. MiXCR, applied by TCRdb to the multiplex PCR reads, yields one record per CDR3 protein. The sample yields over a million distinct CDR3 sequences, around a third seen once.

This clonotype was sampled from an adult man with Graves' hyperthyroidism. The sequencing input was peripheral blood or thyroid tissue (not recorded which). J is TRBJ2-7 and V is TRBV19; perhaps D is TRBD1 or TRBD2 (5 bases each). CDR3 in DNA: TGTGCCAGTAGCCCCGGGACCGAAACCTACGAGCAGTACTTC. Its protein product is CASSPGTETYEQYF.